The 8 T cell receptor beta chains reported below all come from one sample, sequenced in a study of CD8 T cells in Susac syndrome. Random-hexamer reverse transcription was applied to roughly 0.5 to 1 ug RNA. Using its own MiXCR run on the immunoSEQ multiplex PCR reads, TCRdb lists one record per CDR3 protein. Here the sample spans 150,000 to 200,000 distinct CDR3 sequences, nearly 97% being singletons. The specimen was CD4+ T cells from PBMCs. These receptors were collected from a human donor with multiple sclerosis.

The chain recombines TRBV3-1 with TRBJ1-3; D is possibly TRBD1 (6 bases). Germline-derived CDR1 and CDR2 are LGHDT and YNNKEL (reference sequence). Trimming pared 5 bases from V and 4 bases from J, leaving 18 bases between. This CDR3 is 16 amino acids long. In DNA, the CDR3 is TGTGCCAGCAGCACACACACAGGGAGCGCAGGAAACACCATATATTTT. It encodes CASSTHTGSAGNTIYF.

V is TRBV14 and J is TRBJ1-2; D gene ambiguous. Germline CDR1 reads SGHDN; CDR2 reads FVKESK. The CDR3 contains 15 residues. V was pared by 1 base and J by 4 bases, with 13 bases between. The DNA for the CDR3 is TGTGCCAGCAGCCAAGGCACAGCCTTCGTCTATGGCTACACCTTC. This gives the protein CASSQGTAFVYGYTF. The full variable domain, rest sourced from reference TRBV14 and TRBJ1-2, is EAGVTQFPSHSVIEKGQTVTLRCDPISGHDNLYWYRRVMGKEIKFLLHFVKESKQDESGMPNNRFLAERTGGTYSTLKVQPAELEDSGVYFCASSQGTAFVYGYTFGSGTRLTVV.

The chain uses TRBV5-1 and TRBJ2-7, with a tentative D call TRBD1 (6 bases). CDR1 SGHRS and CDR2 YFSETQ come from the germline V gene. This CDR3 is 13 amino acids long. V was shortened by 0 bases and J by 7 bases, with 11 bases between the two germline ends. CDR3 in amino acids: CASSLGQGQEQYF. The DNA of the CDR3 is TGCGCCAGCAGCTTGGGTCAGGGGCAAGAGCAGTACTTC.

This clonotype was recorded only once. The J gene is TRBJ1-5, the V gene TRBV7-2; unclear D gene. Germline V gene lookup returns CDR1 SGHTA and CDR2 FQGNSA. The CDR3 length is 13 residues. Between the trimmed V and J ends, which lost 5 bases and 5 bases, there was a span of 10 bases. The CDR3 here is CASSTNPYQPQHF. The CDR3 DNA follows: TGTGCCAGCAGCACTAACCCCTATCAGCCCCAGCATTTT.

In DNA, the CDR3 is TGCAGTGCTACAGGGGGATCACCCCTCCACTTT. Translated: CSATGGSPLHF. This chain uses TRBV20-1 with TRBJ1-6, with 7 bases identical to TRBD1. The germline CDR1 and CDR2 sequences are DFQATT and SNEGSKA (reference sequence). The V segment lost 4 bases and the J segment 10 bases; nucleotides outside the gene matches: 1. This CDR3 is 11 amino acids long.

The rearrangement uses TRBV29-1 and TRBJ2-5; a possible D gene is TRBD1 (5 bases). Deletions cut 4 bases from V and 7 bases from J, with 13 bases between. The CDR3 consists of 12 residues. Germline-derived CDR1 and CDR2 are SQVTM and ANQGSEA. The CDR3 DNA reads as TGCAGCGTTGGGAACCCTCAGGGGACCCAGTACTTC. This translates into CSVGNPQGTQYF.

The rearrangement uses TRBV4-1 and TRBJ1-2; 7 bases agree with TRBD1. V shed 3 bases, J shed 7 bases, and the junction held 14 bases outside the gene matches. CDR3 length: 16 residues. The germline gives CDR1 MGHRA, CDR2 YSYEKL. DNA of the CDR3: TGCGCCAGCAGCCACCCTCTCGTAATAGGGGGCTCTGGCTACACCTTC. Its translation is CASSHPLVIGGSGYTF.

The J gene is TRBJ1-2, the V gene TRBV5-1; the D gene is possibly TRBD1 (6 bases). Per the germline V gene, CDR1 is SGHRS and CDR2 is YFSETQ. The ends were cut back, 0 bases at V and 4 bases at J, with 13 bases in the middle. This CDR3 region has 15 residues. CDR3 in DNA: TGCGCCAGCAGCTTGGAGGGGGGGCGGACCTATGGCTACACCTTC. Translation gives CASSLEGGRTYGYTF.